The 20 T cell receptor beta chains given below trace back to one sample, sequenced in a study of breast tumors, draining lymph nodes, adjacent tissues. Samples came from axillary lymph nodes draining the breast cancer. MiXCR was run by TCRdb on the multiplex PCR reads, yielding one entry per CDR3 protein. Of some 150,000 distinct CDR3 sequences in the sample, approximately 20% were seen once. Sequenced material: axillary lymph node tissue. The receptor set was obtained from a female donor with breast cancer. Some clones in this sample may be carry-over from other donors' samples.

This clonotype came up many times. This chain joins TRBV20-1 and TRBJ1-2, with D possibly being TRBD1 (6 bases). The CDR3 spans 13 residues. Per the germline V gene, CDR1 is DFQATT and CDR2 is SNEGSKA (reference sequence). V lost 2 bases and J 2 bases, leaving 9 bases between the germline ends. The CDR3 DNA is TGCAGTGCTAGAAACAGGGTAAACTATGGCTACACCTTC. It codes for CSARNRVNYGYTF.

The gene calls are TRBV7-8 and TRBJ2-3; possibly TRBD1 for D (5 bases). Germline V gene lookup returns CDR1 SGHVS and CDR2 FQNEAQ. The CDR3 runs 15 residues. The V end lost 1 base, the J end lost 2 bases, and 10 bases lay between the germline ends. The CDR3 nucleotides read TGTGCCAGCAGCTTAGGGGCAGGGCCCACAGATACGCAGTATTTT. Its translation is CASSLGAGPTDTQYF.

The rearrangement joins TRBV28 to TRBJ1-5, with 8 bases matching TRBD1. Germline V gives CDR1 MDHEN, CDR2 SYDVKM. With 7 bases clipped from V and 5 bases from J, the junction kept 4 bases outside the gene matches. This CDR3 contains 13 residues. The CDR3: CASTLDRDQPQHF. CDR3 bases: TGTGCCAGCACCCTGGACAGGGATCAGCCCCAGCATTTT.

This clonotype has ten or more counts. V is TRBV11-3 and J is TRBJ2-7; either TRBD1 or TRBD2 may fit D (5 bases each). The V and J ends lost 1 base and 9 bases respectively, with 16 bases between them. Germline V gene sequence: CDR1 SGHNT, CDR2 YENEEA. There are 14 residues in the CDR3. The CDR3 region is CASSLGGRGSAQYF. The CDR3 DNA is TGTGCCAGCAGCTTAGGGGGACGGGGCTCCGCGCAGTACTTC. The full variable domain, with the rest looked up from reference TRBV11-3 and TRBJ2-7, is EAGVVQSPRYKIIEKKQPVAFWCNPISGHNTLYWYLQNLGQGPELLIRYENEEAVDDSQLPKDRFSAERLKGVDSTLKIQPAELGDSAVYLCASSLGGRGSAQYFGPGTRLTVT.

A remark on this clonotype: A much bigger clone sits one base away, suggesting this may be a read error. Given the absence of the conserved phenylalanine or tryptophan at the CDR3 end, a read error is likely. The chain joins TRBV12-3 or TRBV12-4 to TRBJ2-3, with 11 bases aligning to TRBD2. Trimming removed 5 bases from V and 2 bases from J; junction bases left unmatched: 6. This CDR3 is 16 amino acids long. As DNA, the CDR3 is TGTGCCAGCAGTCCGGGACTAGCGGTAAACACAGATACGCAGTATTCT. Translation: CASSPGLAVNTDTQYS.

This clonotype was recorded at least ten times. The J gene is TRBJ2-7, the V gene TRBV19; 8 bases are shared with TRBD2. The length of the CDR3 is 14 residues. The germline V gene encodes CDR1 LNHDA and CDR2 SQIVND (reference sequence). The junction had 2 bases not matched to a gene; V was cut back by 2 bases and J by 2 bases. The DNA for the CDR3 is TGTGCCAGTAGTATACTAGCGGGCACCTACGAGCAGTACTTC. It specifies CASSILAGTYEQYF.

This clonotype was observed a few times. This chain links TRBV19 with TRBJ2-1; TRBD1 might be the D (7 bases). This CDR3 region has 18 residues. Trimming removed 1 base from V and 7 bases from J, with 23 bases in between. Germline assignment: CDR1 LNHDA and CDR2 SQIVND (reference sequence). The CDR3 here is CASSIAAGGLPAGNEQFF. CDR3 in DNA: TGTGCCAGTAGTATAGCAGCAGGGGGTCTTCCCGCGGGGAATGAGCAGTTCTTC. The entire variable domain, with the rest obtained from reference TRBV19 and TRBJ2-1, is as follows: DGGITQSPKYLFRKEGQNVTLSCEQNLNHDAMYWYRQDPGQGLRLIYYSQIVNDFQKGDIAEGYSVSREKKESFPLTVTSAQKNPTAFYLCASSIAAGGLPAGNEQFFGPGTRLTVL.

This clonotype was detected many times. This chain joins TRBV10-2 and TRBJ2-1, with TRBD2 matching over 13 bases. CDR1 and CDR2 from the germline V gene are WSHSY and SAAADI. The junction had 5 bases not matched to a gene; V was cut back by 7 bases and J by 8 bases. This CDR3 has 14 amino acids. For the CDR3, the DNA is TGCGCCAGCAAGTGGACTAGCGGGAGTTATGAGCAGTTCTTC. Protein: CASKWTSGSYEQFF.

This clonotype was observed a few times. The chain recombines TRBV27 with TRBJ2-7; 8 nucleotides match TRBD1. CDR1 is MNHEY, CDR2 SMNVEV, per germline (reference sequence). J gave up 5 bases and V 1 base, and 13 bases lay outside the gene matches. This CDR3 comprises 17 residues. The CDR3 DNA is TGTGCCAGCAGTTTATGGGGGCGGACAGGGATTAGGAACGAGCAGTACTTC. Its protein product is CASSLWGRTGIRNEQYF.

This clonotype appeared many times. V usage is TRBV4-2 and J usage is TRBJ1-4, with no clear D. The CDR3 totals 12 residues. Trimming pared 2 bases from V and 8 bases from J, leaving 6 bases between. The germline V gene encodes CDR1 LGHNA and CDR2 YNFKEQ. The DNA for the CDR3 is TGTGCCAGCAGCCAAACGAGAGAAAAACTGTTTTTT. It yields the protein CASSQTREKLFF.

Many counts were recorded for this clonotype. Relative to the germline gene, one junction end is altered; a read error may explain this. The chain has TRBV7-7 and TRBJ2-1; the match to TRBD1 covers 9 bases. The CDR3 has 14 residues. CDR1 and CDR2 from the germline V gene are SSHAT and FNYEAQ (reference sequence). The CDR3 DNA reads TGTGCTAGCAGCTTCCGGACAGGGGACAATGAGCAGTTCTTC. It encodes CASSFRTGDNEQFF.

This clonotype came up many times. The chain links TRBV19 to TRBJ1-6; 10 bases are a match to TRBD1. The V gene end was trimmed by 4 bases and the J gene end by 7 bases; junction bases not matched to a gene: 7. CDR1 and CDR2 from the germline V gene are LNHDA and SQIVND (reference sequence). The CDR3 sequence is 16 residues long. The CDR3 is CASSKGDRGRNSPLHF. DNA of the CDR3: TGTGCCAGTAGTAAGGGGGACAGGGGAAGAAATTCACCCCTCCACTTT.

The chain is built from TRBV30 and TRBJ2-2; tentatively, D is TRBD1 or TRBD2 (6 bases each). The CDR3 is 14 amino acids. Germline values: CDR1 GTSNPN, CDR2 SVGIG (reference sequence). V dropped 4 bases and J dropped 3 bases, with 12 bases sitting between them. Here the CDR3 DNA reads TGTGCCTGGATAGGGGGGCTGTACACCGGGGAGCTGTTTTTT. This codes for CAWIGGLYTGELFF.

This clonotype was found many times. The chain uses TRBV9 and TRBJ2-5, with D perhaps TRBD2 (5 bases). V lost 4 bases and J lost 4, with 17 bases in between. Looked up from germline, CDR1 is SGDLS and CDR2 is YYNGEE. CDR3 size: 15 residues. CDR3 loop: CASSPRRGPGETQYF. The CDR3 DNA reads as TGTGCCAGCAGCCCGAGACGAGGGCCGGGAGAGACCCAGTACTTC.

Many counts were recorded for this clonotype. J is TRBJ2-7 and V is TRBV11-2; D unclear. Germline V gene lookup returns CDR1 SGHAT and CDR2 FQNNGV. Trimming left V 5 bases short and J 0 bases short, with 14 bases between. The CDR3 covers 15 residues. CDR3: CASSPKPGFSYEQYF. The CDR3 DNA sequence: TGTGCCAGCAGCCCTAAACCCGGGTTCTCCTACGAGCAGTACTTC.

This clonotype was counted many times. This rearrangement joins TRBV5-6 to TRBJ2-2; TRBD2 matches 9 bases. The J segment lost 4 bases and the V segment lost 0 bases, leaving 1 base of the junction unmatched. The CDR3 length is 15 residues. The germline V gene has CDR1 SGHDT and CDR2 YYEEEE. The CDR3 bases are TGTGCCAGCAGCTTGGAACTAGCGGGCACCGGGGAGCTGTTTTTT. It encodes CASSLELAGTGELFF.

This clonotype was seen repeatedly, ten times or more. V is TRBV2 and J is TRBJ1-5; 10 bases are a match to TRBD1. J lost 6 bases, V lost 6 bases, and 8 bases had no gene match. Germline V gene lookup returns CDR1 SNHLY and CDR2 FYNNEI. CDR3 length equals 15 residues. CDR3 nucleotide sequence: TGTGCCAGCAGAGGGGGACAGGGGTTAGGTCAGCCCCAGCATTTT. It codes for CASRGGQGLGQPQHF.

This clonotype was picked up many times. The chain joins TRBV27 to TRBJ2-7; the match to TRBD2 covers 9 bases. This CDR3 is 14 amino acids long. The ends lost 3 bases at V and 6 bases at J; junction bases unmatched: 6. The germline V gene has CDR1 MNHEY and CDR2 SMNVEV (reference sequence). The CDR3 here is CASSFGGRAREQYF. The CDR3 nucleotides read TGTGCCAGCAGTTTCGGCGGGAGGGCCCGCGAGCAGTACTTC.

The chain joins TRBV28 to TRBJ2-5, with 8 bases that match TRBD1. V trimming: 4 bases; J trimming: 5 bases; junction bases outside the gene matches: 9. CDR3 size: 15 residues. In germline, CDR1 is MDHEN, CDR2 SYDVKM. CDR3 in amino acids: CASSSRQGRRETQYF. CDR3 DNA: TGTGCCAGCAGTTCCCGACAGGGGCGCAGGGAGACCCAGTACTTC.

This clonotype was picked up many times. The V gene is TRBV3-1, the J gene TRBJ2-7, with 7 bases that match TRBD2. The CDR3 runs 14 residues. Germline-derived CDR1 and CDR2 are LGHDT and YNNKEL (reference sequence). The junction had 4 bases not matched to a gene; V was cut back by 3 bases and J by 2 bases. The CDR3 is CASSQYGTTYEQYF. The DNA for the CDR3 is TGTGCCAGCAGCCAGTATGGGACTACCTACGAGCAGTACTTC.